This passage covers 26 T cell receptor beta chains from one sample sequenced in a study of graft-versus-host responses after intestinal transplantation. Here immunoSEQ multiplex PCR was the method, and the copy in TCRdb shows in-frame clones only, minus some. This sample has approximately 77,000 clones; about 90% occur once, and the top ten carry about 0.63%. The sample was PBMCs, taken 98 days after intestinal transplantation. All receptors derive from a human patient who received an intestinal transplant, so some T cells may come from the graft donor.

J is TRBJ1-3 and V is TRBV4-1; D remains unclear. CDR1 is MGHRA, CDR2 YSYEKL, per germline. V was pared by 1 base and J by 3 bases, with 4 bases between. This CDR3 region has 13 residues. The CDR3 DNA sequence: TGCGCCAGCAGCCAAGTGGGTGGAAACACCATATATTTT. This sequence encodes CASSQVGGNTIYF.

The V call is TRBV7-9, the J call TRBJ2-1, with 11 bases fitting TRBD2. This CDR3 spans 15 amino acids. CDR1 is SEHNR, CDR2 FQNEAQ, per germline (reference sequence). The ends lost 5 bases at V and 4 bases at J; junction bases unmatched: 4. The CDR3 bases are TGTGCCAGCAGCCCCGGGACTAGCGGATACAATGAGCAGTTCTTC. Protein: CASSPGTSGYNEQFF.

This clone has a single count. The V and J genes are TRBV7-2 and TRBJ1-1; TRBD1 matches 10 bases. J gave up 11 bases and V 1 base, and 7 bases lay outside the gene matches. Germline V gives CDR1 SGHTA, CDR2 FQGNSA. This CDR3 spans 14 amino acids. The CDR3 here is CASSLVGQGLGAFF. The DNA of the CDR3 is TGTGCCAGCAGCTTAGTGGGACAGGGGCTTGGGGCTTTCTTT.

The chain combines TRBV11-3 with TRBJ2-6; 11 nucleotides match TRBD2. Germline lookup yields CDR1 SGHNT and CDR2 YENEEA. The CDR3 extends over 18 amino acids. With 4 bases clipped from V and 0 bases from J, the junction kept 5 bases outside the gene matches. The DNA of the CDR3 is TGTGCCAGCAGCTCCTGGACTAGCGGGCCCTCTGGGGCCAACGTCCTGACTTTC. This sequence encodes CASSSWTSGPSGANVLTF.

This clone was observed a single time. The V and J genes are TRBV15 and TRBJ2-7; 9 bases are a match to TRBD2. CDR1 LNHNV and CDR2 YYDKDF come from the germline V gene (reference sequence). V trimming: 0 bases; J trimming: 2 bases; junction bases outside the gene matches: 11. This CDR3 spans 18 amino acids. The CDR3 DNA sequence: TGTGCCACCAGCAGAGACCCCGGCGGGGCGGGGGGGACCTACGAGCAGTACTTC. Its protein product is CATSRDPGGAGGTYEQYF.

J is TRBJ2-2 and V is TRBV5-4; D possibly corresponds to TRBD1 (6 bases). This CDR3 region has 13 residues. V was pared by 2 bases and J by 6 bases, with 8 bases between. Germline CDR1 is SGHNT and CDR2 is YYREEE (reference sequence). The DNA of the CDR3 is TGTGCCAGCAGCTTACAGGGAGCCGGGGAGCTGTTTTTT. It specifies CASSLQGAGELFF. Looking up the rest from reference TRBV5-4 and TRBJ2-2 gives the full variable domain: ETGVTQSPTHLIKTRGQQVTLRCSSQSGHNTVSWYQQALGQGPQFIFQYYREEENGRGNFPPRFSGLQFPNYSSELNVNALELDDSALYLCASSLQGAGELFFGEGSRLTVL.

The chain recombines TRBV7-6 with TRBJ2-5; the D is unclear. Trimming cost V 0 bases and J 3 bases, with 5 bases left between them. Looked up from germline, CDR1 is SGHVS and CDR2 is FNYEAQ. The CDR3 has 13 amino acids. CDR3 protein: CASSLAMEETQYF. The CDR3 DNA is TGTGCCAGCAGCTTAGCGATGGAAGAGACCCAGTACTTC.

This clone was seen just once. This sequence joins TRBV2 and TRBJ2-3; 9 nucleotides align to TRBD2. There are 16 residues in the CDR3. Germline assignment: CDR1 SNHLY and CDR2 FYNNEI. Trimming cost V 3 bases and J 0 bases; bases outside gene matches: 4. The CDR3 sequence is CASSDERGASTDTQYF. CDR3 nucleotide sequence: TGTGCCAGCAGTGATGAGCGGGGGGCGAGCACAGATACGCAGTATTTT. The full variable domain, its missing parts supplied by reference TRBV2 and TRBJ2-3, is EPEVTQTPSHQVTQMGQEVILRCVPISNHLYFYWYRQILGQKVEFLVSFYNNEISEKSEIFDDQFSVERPDGSNFTLKIRSTKLEDSAMYFCASSDERGASTDTQYFGPGTRLTVL.

The chain joins TRBV27 to TRBJ2-3; D is ambiguous. V was shortened by 4 bases and J by 3 bases, with 11 bases between the two germline ends. CDR1 MNHEY and CDR2 SMNVEV come from the germline V gene (reference sequence). This CDR3 comprises 14 residues. Here the CDR3 reads CASSSPHNTDTQYF. CDR3 DNA: TGTGCCAGCAGTTCCCCTCACAATACAGATACGCAGTATTTT.

This chain connects TRBV6-5 to TRBJ1-2; D is perhaps TRBD1 (6 bases). The CDR3 is made up of 16 amino acids. Per the germline V gene, CDR1 is MNHEY and CDR2 is SVGAGI. The V end was cut by 1 base, the J end by 3 bases, with 15 bases between. This CDR3 reads CASSYYGTRVDYGYTF. The CDR3 DNA sequence: TGTGCCAGCAGTTACTATGGGACAAGGGTAGACTATGGCTACACCTTC.

The J gene is TRBJ2-3, the V gene TRBV9, with 14 bases that match TRBD2. V gave up 4 bases and J gave up 2 bases; unmatched junction bases: 15. This CDR3 contains 20 residues. Germline CDR1 reads SGDLS; CDR2 reads YYNGEE. For the CDR3, the DNA is TGTGCCAGCAGCATACGGGGGGGACTAGCGGGAGAGTCCTACACAGATACGCAGTATTTT. Residues: CASSIRGGLAGESYTDTQYF.

The genes are TRBV5-5 and TRBJ2-5; D gene ambiguous. V gave up 0 bases and J gave up 2 bases, with 8 bases separating them. The CDR3 covers 14 residues. Germline V gene lookup returns CDR1 SGHKS and CDR2 YYEKEE (reference sequence). In DNA form, the CDR3 reads TGTGCCAGCAGCTTGGCACAGCTTCAAGAGACCCAGTACTTC. Its protein is CASSLAQLQETQYF.

V is TRBV25-1 and J is TRBJ1-3; tentatively, D is TRBD1 (5 bases). CDR3 length: 16 amino acids. V was cut by 2 bases and J by 3 bases, with 14 bases left in between. Germline-derived CDR1 and CDR2 are MGHDK and SYGVNS. CDR3 sequence: CASSELGGARGNTIYF. In DNA, the CDR3 is TGTGCCAGCAGTGAACTGGGGGGAGCCCGTGGAAACACCATATATTTT. Full variable domain (rest looked up from reference TRBV25-1 and TRBJ1-3): EADIYQTPRYLVIGTGKKITLECSQTMGHDKMYWYQQDPGMELHLIHYSYGVNSTEKGDLSSESTVSRIRTEHFPLTLESARPSHTSQYLCASSELGGARGNTIYFGEGSWLTVV.

This chain connects TRBV12-2 to TRBJ2-7; the D call TRBD2 from the table was never checked on the DNA. TRBV12-2 is a pseudogene segment. The CDR3 has 13 residues. CDR3 coding DNA: TGTGCAAGTCGCTTAAGTAGATTCCCCGAGCAGTACTTC. It specifies CASRLSRFPEQYF.

CDR3 in amino acids: CASSPGGEPQHF. The CDR3 DNA reads TGTGCCAGCAGTCCAGGCGGCGAGCCCCAGCATTTT. The chain carries TRBV27 and TRBJ1-5; D not resolved. CDR3 size: 12 residues. The V end lost 5 bases, the J end lost 8 bases, and 10 bases lay between the germline ends. CDR1 MNHEY and CDR2 SMNVEV come from the germline V gene (reference sequence).

This chain connects TRBV5-5 to TRBJ2-3; 7 nucleotides align to TRBD2. This CDR3 has 16 amino acids. Per germline, CDR1 SGHKS and CDR2 YYEKEE (reference sequence). J lost 2 bases, V lost 1 base, and 7 bases had no gene match. The CDR3 DNA reads TGTGCCAGCAGCTTGTATCAGCGGGGATTCACAGATACGCAGTATTTT. Amino acid sequence: CASSLYQRGFTDTQYF. The full variable domain, in which reference TRBV5-5 and TRBJ2-3 provide the parts outside the CDR3, is DAGVTQSPTHLIKTRGQQVTLRCSPISGHKSVSWYQQVLGQGPQFIFQYYEKEERGRGNFPDRFSARQFPNYSSELNVNALLLGDSALYLCASSLYQRGFTDTQYFGPGTRLTVL.

This rearrangement joins TRBV7-7 to TRBJ2-2, with 7 positions matching TRBD2. The CDR3 has 17 residues. The V gene's germline CDR1 is SSHAT and CDR2 FNYEAQ (reference sequence). The V and J ends lost 5 bases and 0 bases, in that order; junction bases with no gene match: 9. CDR3 in DNA: TGTGCCAGCAGCCCAGTGGGGGGGTTCGCGAACACCGGGGAGCTGTTTTTT. Protein: CASSPVGGFANTGELFF.

The rearrangement uses TRBV28 and TRBJ2-7, with 8 bases that match TRBD2. CDR3 size: 16 residues. Germline CDR1 and CDR2: MDHEN and SYDVKM. V dropped 1 base and J dropped 5; count of bases not matched to a gene: 10. CDR3: CASSLSPPGRADEQYF. The CDR3 DNA reads as TGTGCCAGCAGTTTATCCCCCCCCGGGAGGGCCGACGAGCAGTACTTC.

The chain has TRBV13 and TRBJ2-3; 13 positions agree with TRBD2. The germline V gene encodes CDR1 PRHDT and CDR2 FYEKMQ (reference sequence). CDR3 length: 21 residues. Trimming at V came to 5 bases and at J to 0 bases, leaving 17 bases not matched to a gene. The DNA for the CDR3 is TGTGCCAGCAGCCGCCGAAGCCCACTAGCGGGGGGGCCTAACAGCACAGATACGCAGTATTTT. This translates into CASSRRSPLAGGPNSTDTQYF. Looking up the rest from reference TRBV13 and TRBJ2-3 gives the full variable domain: AAGVIQSPRHLIKEKRETATLKCYPIPRHDTVYWYQQGPGQDPQFLISFYEKMQSDKGSIPDRFSAQQFSDYHSELNMSSLELGDSALYFCASSRRSPLAGGPNSTDTQYFGPGTRLTVL.

In this sample, this clone turned up once. This sequence joins TRBV7-2 and TRBJ2-1; 8 bases map to TRBD2. Germline loops: CDR1 SGHTA, CDR2 FQGNSA. The CDR3 length is 17 residues. Trimming cost V 0 bases and J 8 bases; bases outside gene matches: 12. The CDR3 DNA is TGTGCCAGCAGCTTAGCCGTCCGGGCGGGAGGTCCTTATGAGCAGTTCTTC. Protein sequence: CASSLAVRAGGPYEQFF.

This chain joins TRBV30 and TRBJ2-2; 16 bases are a match to TRBD2. J gave up 5 bases and V 0 bases, and 3 bases lay outside the gene matches. This CDR3 is built from 17 residues. The germline V gene encodes CDR1 GTSNPN and CDR2 SVGIG (reference sequence). The CDR3 nucleotides are TGTGCCTGGAGTGTCGCGGGACTAGCGGGAGGGACCGGGGAGCTGTTTTTT. This codes for CAWSVAGLAGGTGELFF.

This clone has just one count. This rearrangement joins TRBV4-1 to TRBJ2-7; 7 bases are shared with TRBD2. Trimming took 3 bases from V and 6 from J; bases not matched to a gene: 14. There are 16 residues in the CDR3. Germline lookup yields CDR1 MGHRA and CDR2 YSYEKL. This CDR3 is CASSHGEGGSIREQYF. DNA of the CDR3: TGCGCCAGCAGCCACGGGGAGGGCGGGAGTATACGCGAGCAGTACTTC.

The V gene is TRBV19, the J gene TRBJ1-5; no firm D call. The CDR3 contains 16 residues. Trimming removed 1 base at V and 4 bases at J, with 14 bases between. CDR1 and CDR2 (germline): LNHDA, SQIVND (reference sequence). CDR3 loop: CASSIGRQLRNQPQHF. CDR3 sequence (DNA): TGTGCCAGTAGTATAGGTAGGCAGTTGAGAAATCAGCCCCAGCATTTT.

The chain links TRBV30 to TRBJ2-5, with TRBD1 matching over 9 bases. Per the germline V gene, CDR1 is GTSNPN and CDR2 is SVGIG (reference sequence). The CDR3 sequence is 13 residues long. The V gene end was trimmed by 5 bases and the J gene end by 3 bases; junction bases not matched to a gene: 4. The CDR3 loop is CAWSGQGKETQYF. The DNA of the CDR3 is TGTGCCTGGTCTGGACAGGGGAAAGAGACCCAGTACTTC.

This clone was observed once. The J gene is TRBJ2-2, the V gene TRBV4-1; D might be TRBD1 (6 bases). The germline CDR1 and CDR2 sequences are MGHRA and YSYEKL. Trimming removed 1 base at V and 6 bases at J, with 21 bases between. This CDR3 comprises 18 residues. CDR3 sequence (DNA): TGCGCCAGCAGCCAAGGTCGTGGACCTGCTGAGGGGGCCGGGGAGCTGTTTTTT. Translating gives CASSQGRGPAEGAGELFF.

CDR3 nucleotide sequence: TGTGCCAGCAGCCAACCAACCAGTAACAATGAGCAGTTCTTC. This encodes CASSQPTSNNEQFF. The V and J genes are TRBV5-5 and TRBJ2-1; D ambiguous. Trimming removed 4 bases from V and 5 bases from J, with 13 bases in between. The germline gives CDR1 SGHKS, CDR2 YYEKEE (reference sequence). The CDR3 sequence is 14 residues long.